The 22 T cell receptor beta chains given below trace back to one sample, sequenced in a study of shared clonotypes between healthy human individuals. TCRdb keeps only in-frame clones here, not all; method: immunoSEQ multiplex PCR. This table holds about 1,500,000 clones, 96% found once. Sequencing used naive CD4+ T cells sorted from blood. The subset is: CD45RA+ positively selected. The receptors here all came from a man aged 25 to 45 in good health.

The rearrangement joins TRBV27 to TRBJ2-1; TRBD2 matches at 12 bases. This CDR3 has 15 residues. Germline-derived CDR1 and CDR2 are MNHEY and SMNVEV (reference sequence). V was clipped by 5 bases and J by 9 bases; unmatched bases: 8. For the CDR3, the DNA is TGTGCCAGCAGTCCGCGACTAGCGGGAGATAGTGAGCAGTTCTTC. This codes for CASSPRLAGDSEQFF.

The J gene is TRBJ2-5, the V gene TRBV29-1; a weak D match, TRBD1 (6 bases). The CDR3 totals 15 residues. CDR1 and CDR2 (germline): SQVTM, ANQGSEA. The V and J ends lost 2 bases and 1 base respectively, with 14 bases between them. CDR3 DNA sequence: TGCAGCGTTGAACTGGGGGCCGGGACCCAAGAGACCCAGTACTTC. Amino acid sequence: CSVELGAGTQETQYF. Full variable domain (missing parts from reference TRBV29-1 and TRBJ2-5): SAVISQKPSRDICQRGTSLTIQCQVDSQVTMMFWYRQQPGQSLTLIATANQGSEATYESGFVIDKFPISRPNLTFSTLTVSNMSPEDSSIYLCSVELGAGTQETQYFGPGTRLLVL.

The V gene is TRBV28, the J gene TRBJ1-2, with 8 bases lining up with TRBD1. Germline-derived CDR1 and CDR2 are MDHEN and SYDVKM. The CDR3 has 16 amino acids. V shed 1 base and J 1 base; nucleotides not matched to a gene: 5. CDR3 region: CASSLFRTGYNYGYTF. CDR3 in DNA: TGTGCCAGCAGTTTATTTCGGACAGGGTATAACTATGGCTACACCTTC.

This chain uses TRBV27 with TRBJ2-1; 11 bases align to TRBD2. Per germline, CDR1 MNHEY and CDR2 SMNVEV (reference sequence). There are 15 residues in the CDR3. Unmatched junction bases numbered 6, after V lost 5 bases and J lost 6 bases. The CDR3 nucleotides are TGTGCCAGCAGTCTACTAGCGGGAGTTCGCAATGAGCAGTTCTTC. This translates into CASSLLAGVRNEQFF.

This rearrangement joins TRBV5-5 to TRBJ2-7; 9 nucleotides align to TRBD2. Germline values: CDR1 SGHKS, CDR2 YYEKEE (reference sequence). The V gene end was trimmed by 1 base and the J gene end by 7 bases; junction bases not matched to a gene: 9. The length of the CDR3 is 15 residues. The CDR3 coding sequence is TGTGCCAGCAGCTTGAATAGCGGGAGAGGGTGGGAGCAGTACTTC. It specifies CASSLNSGRGWEQYF.

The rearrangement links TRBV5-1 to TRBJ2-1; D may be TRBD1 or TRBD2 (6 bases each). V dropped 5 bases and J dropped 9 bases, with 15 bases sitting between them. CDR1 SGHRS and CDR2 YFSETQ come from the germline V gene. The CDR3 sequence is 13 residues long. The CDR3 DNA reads TGCGCCAGCAGGGGGGGACAAAGCGGTGAGCAGTTCTTC. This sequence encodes CASRGGQSGEQFF.

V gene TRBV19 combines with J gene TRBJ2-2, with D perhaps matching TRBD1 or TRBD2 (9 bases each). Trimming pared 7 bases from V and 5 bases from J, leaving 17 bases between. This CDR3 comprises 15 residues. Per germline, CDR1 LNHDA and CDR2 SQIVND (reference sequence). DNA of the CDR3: TGTGCCAGTACCCTAGCGGGGACAGGGACCGGGGAGCTGTTTTTT. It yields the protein CASTLAGTGTGELFF.

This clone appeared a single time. CDR3: CASSVSWQYF. The CDR3 nucleotides read TGTGCCAGCAGCGTATCGTGGCAGTACTTC. The J gene is TRBJ2-7, the V gene TRBV2; no reliable D call. The CDR3 runs to 10 residues. Germline V CDR1 and CDR2: SNHLY, FYNNEI. Trimming removed 6 bases at V and 9 bases at J, with 9 bases between.

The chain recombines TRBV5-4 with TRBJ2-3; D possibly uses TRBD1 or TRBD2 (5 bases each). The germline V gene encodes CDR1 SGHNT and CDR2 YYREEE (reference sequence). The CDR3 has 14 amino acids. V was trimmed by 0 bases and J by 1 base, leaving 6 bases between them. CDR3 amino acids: CASSLAGRTDTQYF. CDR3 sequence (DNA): TGTGCCAGCAGCTTGGCGGGACGCACAGATACGCAGTATTTT.

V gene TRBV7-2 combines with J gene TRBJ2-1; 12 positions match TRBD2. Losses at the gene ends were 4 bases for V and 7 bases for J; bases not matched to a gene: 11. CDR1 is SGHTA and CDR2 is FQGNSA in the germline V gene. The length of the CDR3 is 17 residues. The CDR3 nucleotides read TGTGCCAGCAGCTCCCCTGCTGCTAGCGGGAGGGGTAATGAGCAGTTCTTC. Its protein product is CASSSPAASGRGNEQFF.

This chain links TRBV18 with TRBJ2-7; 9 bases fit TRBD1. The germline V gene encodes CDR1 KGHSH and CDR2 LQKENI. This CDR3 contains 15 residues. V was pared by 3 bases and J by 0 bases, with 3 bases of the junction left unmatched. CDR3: CASSPAGQGSYEQYF. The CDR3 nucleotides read TGTGCCAGCTCACCGGCGGGACAGGGCTCCTACGAGCAGTACTTC.

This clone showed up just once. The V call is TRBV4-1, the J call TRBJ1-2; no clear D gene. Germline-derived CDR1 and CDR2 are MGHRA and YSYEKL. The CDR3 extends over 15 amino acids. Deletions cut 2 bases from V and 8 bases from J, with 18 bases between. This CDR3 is CASSQSPAVAGGYTF. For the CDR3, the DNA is TGCGCCAGCAGCCAATCACCCGCCGTCGCGGGGGGCTACACCTTC.

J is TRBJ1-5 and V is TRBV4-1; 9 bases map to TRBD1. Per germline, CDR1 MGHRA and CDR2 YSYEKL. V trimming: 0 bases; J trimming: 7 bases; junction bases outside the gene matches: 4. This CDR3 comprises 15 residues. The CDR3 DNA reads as TGCGCCAGCAGCCAAGAGGGGGACAGGGACCAGCCCCAGCATTTT. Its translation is CASSQEGDRDQPQHF.

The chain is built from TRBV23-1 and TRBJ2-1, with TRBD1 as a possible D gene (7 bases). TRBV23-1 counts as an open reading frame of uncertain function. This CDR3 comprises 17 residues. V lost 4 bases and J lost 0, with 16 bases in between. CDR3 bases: TGCGCCAGCAGTCCTGACTCGGGGGACAGCTCCTACAATGAGCAGTTCTTC. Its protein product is CASSPDSGDSSYNEQFF.

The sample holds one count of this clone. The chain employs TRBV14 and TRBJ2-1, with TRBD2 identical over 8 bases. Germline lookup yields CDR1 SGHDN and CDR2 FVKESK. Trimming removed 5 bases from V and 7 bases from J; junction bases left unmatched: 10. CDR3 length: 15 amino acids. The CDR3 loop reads CASSKPGLGGNEQFF. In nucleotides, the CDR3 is TGTGCCAGCAGCAAGCCGGGACTAGGGGGGAATGAGCAGTTCTTC. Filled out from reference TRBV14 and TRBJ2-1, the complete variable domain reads EAGVTQFPSHSVIEKGQTVTLRCDPISGHDNLYWYRRVMGKEIKFLLHFVKESKQDESGMPNNRFLAERTGGTYSTLKVQPAELEDSGVYFCASSKPGLGGNEQFFGPGTRLTVL.

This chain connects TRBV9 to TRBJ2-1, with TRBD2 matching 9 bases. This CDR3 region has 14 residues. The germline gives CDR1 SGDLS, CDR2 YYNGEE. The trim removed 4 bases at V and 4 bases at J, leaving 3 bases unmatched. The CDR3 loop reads CASSRTSAYNEQFF. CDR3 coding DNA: TGTGCCAGCAGCCGGACTAGCGCGTACAATGAGCAGTTCTTC. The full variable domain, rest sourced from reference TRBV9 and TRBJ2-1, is DSGVTQTPKHLITATGQRVTLRCSPRSGDLSVYWYQQSLDQGLQFLIQYYNGEERAKGNILERFSAQQFPDLHSELNLSSLELGDSALYFCASSRTSAYNEQFFGPGTRLTVL.

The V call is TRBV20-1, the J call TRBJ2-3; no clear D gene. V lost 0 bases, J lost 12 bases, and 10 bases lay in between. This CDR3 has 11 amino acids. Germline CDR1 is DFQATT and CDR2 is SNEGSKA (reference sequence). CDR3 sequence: CSARDQSQQYF. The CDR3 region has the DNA TGCAGTGCTAGAGATCAGAGTCAACAGTATTTT.

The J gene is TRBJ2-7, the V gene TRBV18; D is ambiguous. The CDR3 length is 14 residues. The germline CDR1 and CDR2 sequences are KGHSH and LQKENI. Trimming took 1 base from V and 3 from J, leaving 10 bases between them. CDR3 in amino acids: CASSPRASLYEQYF. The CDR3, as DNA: TGTGCCAGCTCACCACGAGCTTCTCTCTACGAGCAGTACTTC.

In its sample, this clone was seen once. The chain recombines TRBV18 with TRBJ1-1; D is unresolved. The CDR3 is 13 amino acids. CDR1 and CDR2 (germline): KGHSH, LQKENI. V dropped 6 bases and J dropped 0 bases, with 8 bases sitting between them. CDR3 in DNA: TGTGCCAGCTCGCTCCTCATGAACACTGAAGCTTTCTTT. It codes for CASSLLMNTEAFF.

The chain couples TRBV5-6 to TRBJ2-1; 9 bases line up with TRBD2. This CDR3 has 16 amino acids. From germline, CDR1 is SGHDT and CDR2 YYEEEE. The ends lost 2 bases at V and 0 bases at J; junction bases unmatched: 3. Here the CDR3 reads CASSFLSGSSYNEQFF. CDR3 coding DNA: TGTGCCAGCAGCTTCCTTAGCGGGAGCTCCTACAATGAGCAGTTCTTC.

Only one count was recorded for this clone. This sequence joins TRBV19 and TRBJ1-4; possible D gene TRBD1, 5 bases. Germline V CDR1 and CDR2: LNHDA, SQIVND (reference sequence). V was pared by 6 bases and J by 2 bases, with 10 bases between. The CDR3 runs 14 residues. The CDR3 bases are TGTGCCAGTAGCCGACAGAAGACTAATGAAAAACTGTTTTTT. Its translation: CASSRQKTNEKLFF.

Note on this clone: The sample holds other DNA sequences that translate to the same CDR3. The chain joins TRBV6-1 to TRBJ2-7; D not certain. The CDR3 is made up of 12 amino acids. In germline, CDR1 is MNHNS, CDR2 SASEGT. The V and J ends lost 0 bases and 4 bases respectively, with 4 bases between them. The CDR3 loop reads CASSEARYEQYF. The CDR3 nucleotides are TGTGCCAGCAGTGAAGCAAGGTACGAGCAGTACTTC.